This T cell receptor beta chain was found in a study of spatial heterogeneity in lung cancer. Germline CDR1 is LNHNV and CDR2 is YYDKDF (reference sequence). Trimming removed 0 bases from V and 3 bases from J; junction bases left unmatched: 7. This CDR3 is built from 17 residues. Indicated time point: blood at routine non-recurrence follow-up after resection. This clonotype came up many times. TCRdb called the 5' RACE reads again in MiXCR, with one record for every CDR3 protein. The table records under 75,000 distinct CDR3 sequences, roughly 8.9% of them present only once. The sample was PBMCs, taken at follow-up. The V gene is TRBV15, the J gene TRBJ2-7, with 11 bases lining up with TRBD1. The receptor was isolated from a female donor with early-stage non-small cell lung cancer. For the CDR3, the DNA is TGTGCCACCAGCAGAGATGAGACCGGGACAGGGGGCTACGAGCAGTACTTC. Translating it yields CATSRDETGTGGYEQYF.